This T cell receptor (beta chain) was identified in a study of tumor-infiltrating lymphocytes in primary liver carcinoma. General observations from the study: Bulk unsorted samples prevented comparison of CD4+ and CD8+ repertoires.

V was pared by 0 bases and J by 9 bases, with 15 bases between. Germline assignment: CDR1 SGHRS and CDR2 YFSETQ. The length of the CDR3 is 14 residues. Unsorted whole blood served as the source of blood RNA, and germline DNA was extracted as well. No treatment had been given to the patients, who were chronically infected with HBV. Blood samples of around 3.7 milliliters were drawn preoperatively. Using a constant-region primer together with ProtoScript II reverse transcriptase, TCR beta cDNA was made from around 500 ng of total RNA. Employing slightly modified ARM-PCR, three nested multiplex PCR rounds were run, and these gave rise to the TCR beta libraries. Primers for the first two PCR rounds were TRBV1-TRBV30 forward primers and a C-beta reverse primer (around 10 cycles per round). In TCRdb, the multiplex PCR reads were re-called with MiXCR into one record per CDR3 protein. The table includes approximately 320,000 distinct CDR3 sequences, 50% to 60% detected once.

A word on this clonotype: Its matching antigen is unknown.

Sequencing was done on a sample of peripheral blood. J is TRBJ1-1 and V is TRBV5-1; TRBD1 might be the D (5 bases). This receptor was obtained from a young woman with primary liver carcinoma and hepatitis B virus infection. CDR3 bases: TGCGCCAGCAGCTTGGGCGGGGCTGCGGAAAAAGCTTTCTTT. Residues: CASSLGGAAEKAFF.